This TCR delta chain stems from a study of gamma-delta chains in newborns, infants, children. Turning to the study itself: Innate gammadelta T cells reportedly expand polyclonally right after birth, driven by microbial exposure, per the title.

The CDR3 is 18 amino acids. V was shortened by 3 bases and J by 1 base, with 23 bases between the two germline ends. CDR1 is GEAIGNYY and CDR2 is EKD in the germline V gene. A note on this clone: A read error likely explains this, since a far larger clone differs by one base.

TCRdb reprocessed the reads through CATT. The sample lists over 800 delta-chain clones; 0.7% to 1% were seen once. This clonotype was obtained from a child in good health. This chain joins TRDV2 and TRDJ1, with a possible D match to TRDD3 (6 bases). The sample comprised blood. Written as DNA, the CDR3 is TGTGCCTGTGACGCAGTAGGCGTGGTGGGGGTCGGCACCGATAAACTCATCTTT. Translated, it gives CACDAVGVVGVGTDKLIF.